This T cell receptor (beta chain) emerged from a study of T cell responses to AZD1222 COVID-19 vaccine. The repertoire was sequenced with immunoSEQ multiplex PCR; TCRdb's copy has only in-frame clones and lacks some. The sample consists of approximately 96,000 clones, 75% to 95% of them appearing once. Pooling of second doses given at about 4 or about 12 weeks was done. A note on this clone: The antigen remains unidentified.

In germline, CDR1 is KGHSH, CDR2 LQKENI. The CDR3 runs to 15 residues. V was pared by 3 bases and J by 2 bases, with 11 bases between. The study, taken as a whole, reports: Donor demographics were predominantly white British with a female majority; clonal diversity may be underestimated. Sampling that yielded the repertoires occurred only after the peak T cell response. Spike-specific TCR breadth rose after two AZD1222 doses, and depth rose as well.

Here the sequenced sample was peripheral blood, taken 28 days after the second AZD1222 dose. This receptor was obtained from an adult who received the AZD1222 COVID-19 vaccine. V and J are TRBV18 and TRBJ2-1, with TRBD2 as a possible D gene (6 bases). In nucleotides, the CDR3 is TGTGCCAGCTCACCCCCGGGAGTCACCTACAATGAGCAGTTCTTC. Its translation: CASSPPGVTYNEQFF.